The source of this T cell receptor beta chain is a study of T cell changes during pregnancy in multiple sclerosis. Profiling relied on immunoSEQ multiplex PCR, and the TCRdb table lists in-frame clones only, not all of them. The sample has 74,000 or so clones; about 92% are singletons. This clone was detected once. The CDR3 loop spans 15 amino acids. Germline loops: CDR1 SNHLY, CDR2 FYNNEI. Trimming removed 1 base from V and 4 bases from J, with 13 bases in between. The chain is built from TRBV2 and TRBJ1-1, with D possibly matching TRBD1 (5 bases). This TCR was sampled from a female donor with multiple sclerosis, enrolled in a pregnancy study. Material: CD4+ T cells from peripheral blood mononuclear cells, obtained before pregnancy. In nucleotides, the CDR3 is TGTGCCAGCAGTGAAGGGGCCAGGGCCTCCACTGAAGCTTTCTTT. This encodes CASSEGARASTEAFF.